This T cell receptor beta chain was recorded in a study of CD8 T cells in Susac syndrome. At the level of the study: Treatment status at blood draw for the Susac syndrome patients was therapy-naive, corticosteroids, or intravenous immunoglobulin alone.

Purification of the CD8+ and CD4+ T cells relied on negative isolation, and TEMRA cells underwent FACS enrichment. RNA in amounts of 0.5 to 1 ug was reverse transcribed with random hexamers. TCRdb itself ran the immunoSEQ multiplex PCR reads through MiXCR, one entry per CDR3 protein. The sample consists of about 140,000 distinct CDR3 sequences, approximately 95% of them appearing once. The germline V gene encodes CDR1 LGHDT and CDR2 YNNKEL (reference sequence). The germline V and J ends were trimmed by 1 base and 4 bases, with 11 bases remaining between them. This CDR3 region has 15 residues. The chain employs TRBV3-1 and TRBJ2-1; D uncertain. Sequenced input: CD4+ T cells from PBMCs. This receptor was identified in a human donor with Susac syndrome. The CDR3 sequence: CASSQALKLYNEQFF. The CDR3 DNA reads TGTGCCAGCAGCCAAGCCCTCAAACTTTACAATGAGCAGTTCTTC.